This TCR beta chain stems from a study of T cell clusters in autoimmune cytopenias. Study details: Healthy control donors averaged around 56 years of age, with a median of approximately 63 years.

Multiplex touch-down PCR amplified TRB using TRB-A and TRB-B pools in one tube. TCRdb reprocessed the multiplex PCR reads, with one entry per CDR3 protein and no DNA. The specimen's table records about 6,300 distinct CDR3 sequences. A word on this clonotype: Its target is not known.

The CDR3 contains 17 residues. The germline V gene encodes CDR1 MNHEY and CDR2 SVGEGT. TRB was amplified from around 250 ng of peripheral blood genomic DNA per sample. Study outcomes and limitations: The T cell clusters were defined only in silico, without experimental functional validation.

The data also belong to a second study, concerning T cell repertoires in aging, cancer and after chemotherapy. This second study says: Healthy donor repertoires were recorded over several months to years and showed clear clonal overlap. Median generation probability rose over the chemotherapy interval in each cancer cohort, suggesting rebound thymic output.

The sample consisted of peripheral blood. J is TRBJ2-2 and V is TRBV6-2 or TRBV6-3; TCRdb gives TRBD2 as the D gene, but with no DNA this cannot be confirmed. This receptor was taken from a human donor in good health. The chain's CDR3 is CASSLLISGVNTGELFF.